This T cell receptor beta chain stems from a study of blood T cells in healthy people across ages. Study information: T cells yielded about one barcoded beta molecule per two cells through template switching.

Each sample gave at least 6 million isolated PBMCs. The second PCR ran about 6 to 12 cycles with a sample-barcoded 5' primer and J-beta primers. A template-switch adaptor with 12 random nucleotides tagged each cDNA molecule. No fewer than 2.5 million CDR3-containing paired-end reads came from each sample. TCRdb reprocessed the 5' RACE reads via MiXCR and lists one record per CDR3 protein. Of around 750,000 distinct CDR3 sequences in the sample, 50% to 65% are singletons; the top ten hold around 41%. Trimming took 2 bases from V and 8 from J, leaving 16 bases between them. This CDR3 contains 15 residues. Germline assignment: CDR1 LGHDT and CDR2 YNNKEL (reference sequence).

Sample: blood. The source of this sequence is a man older than 75 in good health. The rearrangement links TRBV3-1 to TRBJ2-1; tentatively, D is TRBD2 (5 bases). The DNA for the CDR3 is TGTGCCAGCAGCCAAAACGGACTCCCCCAGGATGAGCAGTTCTTC. Translation: CASSQNGLPQDEQFF.